The 29 T cell receptor beta chains given below trace back to one sample, sequenced in a study of a mutant IDH1 vaccine in newly diagnosed glioma. Data came from immunoSEQ multiplex PCR; TCRdb stores just in-frame clones and leaves some out. Altogether approximately 47,000 clones are present, 88% being singletons, with the ten largest covering around 5.7%. Their target antigens are unknown. Time point indicated: week 35, safety follow-up. The investigators gave 300 ug of mutant IDH1 20-mer peptide in each vaccine dose, together with topical imiquimod. The specimen comprised PBMCs, sampled from a glioma patient whose treatment included an IDH1 peptide vaccine. The receptor source for this set is a woman aged 40 to 49 with glioma.

The V gene is TRBV4-3, the J gene TRBJ1-1; D is ambiguous. Germline V gives CDR1 LGHNA, CDR2 YSLEER. Trimming removed 0 bases from V and 5 bases from J, with 13 bases in between. This CDR3 comprises 15 residues. The CDR3 coding sequence is TGCGCCAGCAGCCAAGATCTCGGATTTTGGACTGAAGCTTTCTTT. Protein sequence: CASSQDLGFWTEAFF.

The chain couples TRBV2 to TRBJ1-5, with 7 positions matching TRBD1. Germline CDR1 is SNHLY and CDR2 is FYNNEI. The junction had 6 bases not matched to a gene; V was cut back by 7 bases and J by 3 bases. This CDR3 has 14 amino acids. In DNA form, the CDR3 reads TGTGCCAGCACCGGGGACAGTGCCAATCAGCCCCAGCATTTT. This gives the protein CASTGDSANQPQHF.

This clone was found a few times. The CDR3 protein is CASSTGTAAEAFF. For the CDR3, the DNA is TGTGCCAGCAGCACCGGGACCGCGGCTGAAGCTTTCTTT. This rearrangement joins TRBV21-1 to TRBJ1-1. TRBV21-1 constitutes a pseudogene. The CDR3 consists of 13 residues.

The genes are TRBV7-6 and TRBJ1-1, with D possibly matching TRBD1 (6 bases). V was clipped by 4 bases and J by 7 bases, with 19 bases between them. The CDR3 extends over 15 amino acids. Germline CDR1 and CDR2: SGHVS and FNYEAQ. CDR3 sequence (DNA): TGTGCCAGCAGCTCAAGACCGGTCCTAGGGGGTGAAGCTTTCTTT. It encodes CASSSRPVLGGEAFF.

The chain carries TRBV18 and TRBJ1-2; D is uncertain. Looked up from germline, CDR1 is KGHSH and CDR2 is LQKENI. The CDR3 consists of 14 residues. Trimming stripped 2 bases from V and 5 bases from J, with 12 bases between. This chain's CDR3 is CASSPAGEGYGYTF. The CDR3 nucleotides read TGTGCCAGCTCACCAGCCGGGGAGGGTTATGGCTACACCTTC.

V usage is TRBV28 and J usage is TRBJ1-4; D not certain. Germline-derived CDR1 and CDR2 are MDHEN and SYDVKM. The CDR3 runs to 12 residues. Trimming took off 8 bases at V and 10 bases at J, with 14 bases between the two ends. This CDR3 reads CASANPRGKLFF. The CDR3 DNA reads TGTGCCAGCGCTAATCCCCGGGGAAAACTGTTTTTT.

V and J are TRBV6-1 and TRBJ1-2; possibly TRBD1 for D (6 bases). Germline V gene data show CDR1 as MNHNS and CDR2 as SASEGT. This CDR3 has 15 residues. Trimming shortened V by 3 bases and J by 4 bases, and 15 bases separated the two germline ends. The CDR3 loop reads CASSDRGGAGYGYTF. CDR3 nucleotides: TGTGCCAGCAGTGATAGGGGGGGGGCAGGCTATGGCTACACCTTC.

V usage is TRBV7-8 and J usage is TRBJ2-5; 9 bases agree with TRBD1. The CDR3 runs 18 residues. Germline loops: CDR1 SGHVS, CDR2 FQNEAQ. Trimming took 4 bases from V and 3 from J; bases not matched to a gene: 15. The CDR3 DNA reads TGTGCCAGCAGCTCACCTACCGGGACAGGGATGGGGAAAGAGACCCAGTACTTC. It specifies CASSSPTGTGMGKETQYF.

This chain connects TRBV4-1 to TRBJ2-5; TRBD1 agrees at 9 bases. The CDR3 has 17 residues. In germline, CDR1 is MGHRA, CDR2 YSYEKL. Trimming took 1 base from V and 4 from J; bases not matched to a gene: 10. The CDR3, as DNA: TGCGCCAGCAGCCAAGGACGTTGGACAGGGGTTGGAGAGACCCAGTACTTC. It translates to CASSQGRWTGVGETQYF.

The rearrangement links TRBV19 to TRBJ1-2, with unresolved D. Trimming took 11 bases from V and 0 from J, leaving 13 bases between them. Germline V lookup: CDR1 LNHDA, CDR2 SQIVND (reference sequence). The CDR3 has 13 residues. The CDR3 DNA sequence: TGTGCCGTGGTGGGTCCCGCTAACTATGGCTACACCTTC. It yields the protein CAVVGPANYGYTF.

V and J are TRBV4-3 and TRBJ2-1; D is tentatively TRBD1 or TRBD2 (7 bases each). Between the trimmed V and J ends, which lost 2 bases and 4 bases, there was a span of 12 bases. Germline CDR1 reads LGHNA; CDR2 reads YSLEER. The CDR3 totals 15 residues. The CDR3 DNA is TGCGCCAGCAGCCAATCAGGGGGGGATTACAATGAGCAGTTCTTC. The encoded protein is CASSQSGGDYNEQFF.

This chain uses TRBV4-3 with TRBJ1-2, with no clear D. The CDR3 sequence is 15 residues long. V was trimmed by 0 bases and J by 3 bases, leaving 11 bases between them. The germline gives CDR1 LGHNA, CDR2 YSLEER. The CDR3 nucleotides are TGCGCCAGCAGCCAAGATAGGGCCGGTTACTATGGCTACACCTTC. Amino acids: CASSQDRAGYYGYTF.

V and J are TRBV4-1 and TRBJ2-1; D could derive from TRBD1 or TRBD2 (5 bases each). Trimming stripped 4 bases from V and 2 bases from J, with 18 bases between. The CDR3 runs 17 residues. CDR1 and CDR2 from the germline V gene are MGHRA and YSYEKL. CDR3 loop: CASSRDHPSGPYNEQFF. The DNA for the CDR3 is TGCGCCAGCAGCCGCGATCATCCCTCGGGGCCCTACAATGAGCAGTTCTTC.

J is TRBJ2-7 and V is TRBV5-1, with D possibly being TRBD1 or TRBD2 (6 bases each). This CDR3 comprises 15 residues. Germline CDR1 is SGHRS and CDR2 is YFSETQ. V gave up 1 base and J gave up 7 bases, with 18 bases separating them. CDR3 coding DNA: TGCGCCAGCAGCTTGTCCGTGGGTGGGGGGCGAGAGCAGTACTTC. It is translated as CASSLSVGGGREQYF.

The rearrangement uses TRBV6-1 and TRBJ2-3; the D is unclear. Germline-derived CDR1 and CDR2 are MNHNS and SASEGT. The V end lost 2 bases, the J end lost 2 bases, and 5 bases lay between the germline ends. The CDR3 spans 13 residues. CDR3 in DNA: TGTGCCAGCAGTGAAACGAACACAGATACGCAGTATTTT. Its translation: CASSETNTDTQYF.

V and J are TRBV4-2 and TRBJ1-2; 7 bases agree with TRBD1. This CDR3 has 15 residues. Germline CDR1 and CDR2: LGHNA and YNFKEQ. Losses at the gene ends were 3 bases for V and 1 base for J; bases not matched to a gene: 5. The chain's CDR3 is CASSQPRQGNYGYTF. DNA of the CDR3: TGTGCCAGCAGCCAGCCTCGACAGGGTAACTATGGCTACACCTTC.

This clone showed up just once. The rearrangement uses TRBV29-1 and TRBJ1-1; 7 bases agree with TRBD1. This CDR3 is 14 amino acids long. Per the germline V gene, CDR1 is SQVTM and CDR2 is ANQGSEA. After removal of 6 bases from V and 0 bases from J, the junction contained 7 bases not matched to a gene. The CDR3 coding sequence is TGCAGCGTCTGGTCAGGGGGGATGAACACTGAAGCTTTCTTT. This codes for CSVWSGGMNTEAFF. The full variable domain, in which reference TRBV29-1 and TRBJ1-1 provide the parts outside the CDR3, is SAVISQKPSRDICQRGTSLTIQCQVDSQVTMMFWYRQQPGQSLTLIATANQGSEATYESGFVIDKFPISRPNLTFSTLTVSNMSPEDSSIYLCSVWSGGMNTEAFFGQGTRLTVV.

The chain carries TRBV30 and TRBJ1-5; D perhaps matches TRBD1 (6 bases). The V end was cut by 7 bases, the J end by 1 base, with 11 bases between. This CDR3 spans 13 amino acids. Germline CDR1 is GTSNPN and CDR2 is SVGIG (reference sequence). The CDR3 DNA reads as TGTGCCTTTGAACAGGGAAGCAATCAGCCCCAGCATTTT. Encoded protein: CAFEQGSNQPQHF. The full variable domain, completed using reference TRBV30 and TRBJ1-5, is SQTIHQWPATLVQPVGSPLSLECTVEGTSNPNLYWYRQAAGRGLQLLFYSVGIGQISSEVPQNLSASRPQDRQFILSSKKLLLSDSGFYLCAFEQGSNQPQHFGDGTRLSIL.

The V call is TRBV7-9, the J call TRBJ2-2; TRBD1 matches at 9 bases. From germline, CDR1 is SEHNR and CDR2 FQNEAQ (reference sequence). The trim removed 3 bases at V and 6 bases at J, leaving 8 bases unmatched. The CDR3 totals 16 residues. The CDR3 sequence: CASSFTGGRPSGELFF. The CDR3 DNA reads as TGTGCCAGCAGCTTTACAGGGGGCCGTCCATCCGGGGAGCTGTTTTTT. The variable domain in full, completed from reference TRBV7-9 and TRBJ2-2, reads DTGVSQNPRHKITKRGQNVTFRCDPISEHNRLYWYRQTLGQGPEFLTYFQNEAQLEKSRLLSDRFSAERPKGSFSTLEIQRTEQGDSAMYLCASSFTGGRPSGELFFGEGSRLTVL.

The chain combines TRBV6-5 with TRBJ1-1; weak D call: TRBD1 (6 bases). The V gene lost 2 bases and the J gene lost 2 bases, with 12 bases spanning the gap. Germline CDR1 and CDR2: MNHEY and SVGAGI. The CDR3 consists of 15 residues. In nucleotides, the CDR3 is TGTGCCAGCAGTTACGAAGGGGGGATTAACACTGAAGCTTTCTTT. Residues: CASSYEGGINTEAFF.

This rearrangement joins TRBV5-1 to TRBJ2-7; possibly TRBD1 or TRBD2 for D (5 bases each). There are 13 residues in the CDR3. The V end lost 0 bases, the J end lost 7 bases, and 11 bases lay between the germline ends. The germline CDR1 and CDR2 sequences are SGHRS and YFSETQ. Here the CDR3 reads CASSLGEPGEQYF. In DNA, the CDR3 is TGCGCCAGCAGCTTGGGGGAGCCAGGGGAGCAGTACTTC.

J is TRBJ1-2 and V is TRBV7-8, with TRBD1 matching 7 bases. CDR1 SGHVS and CDR2 FQNEAQ come from the germline V gene. The V gene end was trimmed by 5 bases and the J gene end by 2 bases; junction bases not matched to a gene: 5. The CDR3 runs to 14 residues. The CDR3, as DNA: TGTGCCAGCAGCCGGAGACAGGGAAACTATGGCTACACCTTC. Its protein is CASSRRQGNYGYTF.

This chain joins TRBV29-1 and TRBJ2-5; D perhaps matches TRBD1 (5 bases). Germline V lookup: CDR1 SQVTM, CDR2 ANQGSEA. V lost 8 bases, J lost 0 bases, and 16 bases lay in between. The CDR3 covers 14 residues. CDR3 bases: TGCAGCACTGTGGGCAGGGCGTACCAAGAGACCCAGTACTTC. This codes for CSTVGRAYQETQYF.

The J gene is TRBJ1-2, the V gene TRBV18, with 11 bases aligning to TRBD1. The V gene end was trimmed by 3 bases and the J gene end by 4 bases; junction bases not matched to a gene: 7. Germline loops: CDR1 KGHSH, CDR2 LQKENI. The CDR3 has 16 residues. The CDR3 here is CASSPGQGAIGYGYTF. For the CDR3, the DNA is TGTGCCAGCTCACCTGGACAGGGGGCAATCGGCTATGGCTACACCTTC. Looking up the rest from reference TRBV18 and TRBJ1-2 gives the full variable domain: NAGVMQNPRHLVRRRGQEARLRCSPMKGHSHVYWYRQLPEEGLKFMVYLQKENIIDESGMPKERFSAEFPKEGPSILRIQQVVRGDSAAYFCASSPGQGAIGYGYTFGSGTRLTVV.

V is TRBV2 and J is TRBJ1-4; D call uncertain. The germline V and J ends were trimmed by 8 bases and 0 bases, with 7 bases remaining between them. There are 13 residues in the CDR3. CDR1 is SNHLY, CDR2 FYNNEI, per germline. The CDR3 DNA follows: TGTGCCAGCGTATATGCAACTAATGAAAAACTGTTTTTT. Protein sequence: CASVYATNEKLFF.

The chain recombines TRBV7-2 with TRBJ1-5; 9 bases match TRBD1. The CDR3 length is 14 residues. J was trimmed by 4 bases and V by 4 bases; bases with no gene match: 2. Germline V CDR1 and CDR2: SGHTA, FQGNSA. The CDR3 nucleotides are TGTGCCAGCAGCTCGGGACAGGGAAATCAGCCCCAGCATTTT. This sequence encodes CASSSGQGNQPQHF.

By share, this clone counts as medium-sized. This chain connects TRBV15 to TRBJ1-1; 7 nucleotides align to TRBD1. Trimming at V came to 3 bases and at J to 2 bases, leaving 6 bases not matched to a gene. CDR3 size: 15 residues. Germline V gene lookup returns CDR1 LNHNV and CDR2 YYDKDF (reference sequence). The chain's CDR3 is CATSRIGTANTEAFF. The CDR3 nucleotides read TGTGCCACCAGCAGGATCGGGACAGCAAACACTGAAGCTTTCTTT.

The gene calls are TRBV7-6 and TRBJ2-5; D remains unclear. Germline V CDR1 and CDR2: SGHVS, FNYEAQ. This CDR3 has 12 amino acids. V was trimmed by 3 bases and J by 7 bases, leaving 9 bases between them. In DNA, the CDR3 is TGTGCCAGCAGCTTGCAGGCCGGGACCCAGTACTTC. Protein product: CASSLQAGTQYF.

Remarks on this clone: One end of the junction does not line up with germline, which may come from a read error. The V gene is TRBV7-7, the J gene TRBJ2-3, with 10 bases that match TRBD2. CDR3 length: 15 amino acids. Germline assignment: CDR1 SSHAT and CDR2 FNYEAQ (reference sequence). The CDR3 is CASSVTSGVSDTQYF. CDR3 sequence (DNA): TGTGCTAGCAGCGTAACTAGCGGGGTCTCAGATACGCAGTATTTT.